The following is a TCR beta chain sequence with its context. Its antigen is still unknown. Base quality data are lacking; no much larger clone is found one base away. Sequencing instrument: Illumina HiSeq 1500. TCRdb reprocessed the public reads (quality trimming at Q25 with fastp, clone calling with MiXCR) and kept in-frame beta chains. CDR3 protein sequences are deduplicated, and each keeps its most common genes and DNA. Here the sample has 830,000 or so distinct CDR3 sequences; approximately 32% occur a single time. The top ten hold under 15% of the sample. The data stem from a study of T cell repertoires in cytomegalovirus infection (dated by TCRdb to between 2017 and 2020). For the study in its entirety: Peptide stimulations targeted recently identified HLA-C-restricted CMV epitopes, whose presentation resists viral immunomodulation, together with well-studied HLA-B-restricted epitopes. Donor HLA type was relevant to the analysis, as public TCR beta signatures indicated carriage of CMV infection together with the matching HLA type. Beyond this particular receptor, the publication reports: In both this cohort and an independent cohort of 352 donors, the cumulative frequency of public TCR beta family members distinguished carriers of CMV infection plus the relevant HLA type. The ex vivo response was dominated by HLA-C-restricted CMV-specific TCR beta clonotypes, and the single most frequent clonotype in two of eight donors was supplied by these HLA-C-restricted clonotypes.

Explained via the paper, the treatment or condition label denotes: in vitro stimulation with specific CMV peptide epitopes to enrich CMV-specific T cells. The junction carries 10 bases between V and J, which are trimmed by 10 bases and 0 bases respectively. There are 14 amino acids in the CDR3, from cysteine to phenylalanine inclusive. The kept DNA is CDR3 alone, 42 bases in frame from the first base. Taken from the germline V gene, the CDR1 and CDR2 loops are ENHRY and SYGVKD. This specimen consisted of cultured CD8+ T cells from PBMCs, obtained from culture after CMV antigen stimulation. The receptor was isolated from a human donor in good health (CMV status not recorded). Some clones in this sample may be carry-over from other donors' samples. The V gene is TRBV10-3 and the J gene is TRBJ2-6; the D gene remains uncertain. The CDR3 region: CATIGDSGANVLTF. The sequence in DNA is TGTGCCACAATTGGGGACTCTGGGGCCAACGTCCTGACTTTC.